These 29 T cell receptor beta chains were sequenced from one sample in a study of regulatory T cells in long-lasting Graves disease. Sample time point: persistent/refractory GD, antithyroid drugs over 5 years with positive TRAb. Generation of the TCR library employed RNA extracted from PBMCs. In building TCR beta libraries, iRepertoire HTBI primers were used together with Arm-PCR of CDR3 regions. MiXCR, applied by TCRdb to the multiplex PCR reads, yields one record per CDR3 protein. The sample lists about 660,000 distinct CDR3 sequences, around 30% occurring once. Sequencing used peripheral blood mononuclear cells (PBMCs), obtained when the disease was refractory, from a patient treated with antithyroid drugs. The receptors come from a female donor with Graves disease.

This clonotype was found many times. V usage is TRBV12-3 or TRBV12-4 and J usage is TRBJ1-1; D may be TRBD1 (5 bases). The ends were cut back, 7 bases at V and 4 bases at J, with 13 bases in the middle. The CDR3 consists of 13 residues. CDR3 loop: CASILGASTEAFF. Here the CDR3 DNA reads TGTGCCAGCATCCTCGGGGCCAGCACTGAAGCTTTCTTT.

This clonotype has just a few counts. This chain links TRBV2 with TRBJ2-7; 8 bases agree with TRBD2. The V gene end was trimmed by 7 bases and the J gene end by 3 bases; junction bases not matched to a gene: 8. The CDR3 is 14 amino acids. Germline CDR1 and CDR2: SNHLY and FYNNEI. The CDR3 DNA reads TGTGCCAGCATGAGGGGGACTAGTCTCTACGAGCAGTACTTC. This gives the protein CASMRGTSLYEQYF.

This chain joins TRBV6-1 and TRBJ1-1; 10 bases match TRBD1. The CDR3 is made up of 16 amino acids. With V trimmed by 6 bases and J by 1 base, 8 bases remained unmatched. Germline CDR1 is MNHNS and CDR2 is SASEGT. CDR3 DNA sequence: TGTGCCAGCAGCCTAGGGACAGGGGTAAGGAACACTGAAGCTTTCTTT. This sequence encodes CASSLGTGVRNTEAFF.

This clonotype was recorded many times. V and J are TRBV27 and TRBJ1-1; TRBD1 matches 7 bases. The CDR3 covers 14 residues. The V gene end was trimmed by 6 bases and the J gene end by 0 bases; junction bases not matched to a gene: 4. Germline loops: CDR1 MNHEY, CDR2 SMNVEV (reference sequence). CDR3 bases: TGTGCCAGCAGCGCGGGACAGCTGAACACTGAAGCTTTCTTT. It translates to CASSAGQLNTEAFF.

This clonotype was seen only a few times. This chain links TRBV30 with TRBJ1-4; tentatively, D is TRBD1 (5 bases). The V end lost 4 bases, the J end lost 11 bases, and 14 bases lay between the germline ends. There are 12 residues in the CDR3. Germline V gene lookup returns CDR1 GTSNPN and CDR2 SVGIG (reference sequence). CDR3 sequence reads: CAWTGTVGKLFF. The CDR3 nucleotides are TGTGCCTGGACCGGGACGGTGGGTAAACTGTTTTTT.

This clonotype was recorded many times. The chain employs TRBV3-1 and TRBJ2-7; 9 bases match TRBD1. J gave up 5 bases and V 2 bases, and 4 bases lay outside the gene matches. Germline V lookup: CDR1 LGHDT, CDR2 YNNKEL (reference sequence). The CDR3 has 14 amino acids. The CDR3 bases are TGTGCCAGCAGCCAAACCGGGACAGGGAACGAGCAGTACTTC. It specifies CASSQTGTGNEQYF.

The rearrangement links TRBV6-2 or TRBV6-3 to TRBJ1-1; the D gene is possibly TRBD1 (6 bases). The CDR3 runs to 15 residues. Per germline, CDR1 MNHEY and CDR2 SVGEGT. With 2 bases removed from V and 11 bases from J, the gap between germline ends came to 21 bases. The CDR3 here is CASSYVGQSVLRAFF. The CDR3 DNA sequence: TGTGCCAGCAGTTACGTGGGACAATCAGTCCTAAGGGCTTTCTTT.

The chain couples TRBV6-5 to TRBJ2-7, with 10 bases fitting TRBD1. CDR3 length: 15 amino acids. Looked up from germline, CDR1 is MNHEY and CDR2 is SVGAGI. The V and J ends lost 2 bases and 5 bases, in that order; junction bases with no gene match: 6. The DNA for the CDR3 is TGTGCCAGCAGTTACCCGGGACAGGGGATTAACGAGCAGTACTTC. Translated, it gives CASSYPGQGINEQYF.

This clonotype appeared a few times. The chain combines TRBV29-1 with TRBJ1-2; TRBD1 might be the D (5 bases). The CDR3 is made up of 12 amino acids. V dropped 2 bases and J dropped 4 bases, with 8 bases sitting between them. The germline V gene encodes CDR1 SQVTM and CDR2 ANQGSEA. CDR3 in DNA: TGCAGCGTTGAAAAGGACACCTATGGCTACACCTTC. Encoded protein: CSVEKDTYGYTF.

CDR3 residues: CASSYEGAYQPQHF. The CDR3 DNA sequence: TGTGCCAGCAGTTACGAGGGGGCCTATCAGCCCCAGCATTTT. V gene TRBV6-2 or TRBV6-3 combines with J gene TRBJ1-5, with 7 nucleotides matching TRBD1. The CDR3 has 14 residues. V lost 2 bases, J lost 5 bases, and 3 bases stayed unmatched. The germline CDR1 and CDR2 sequences are MNHEY and SVGEGT.

The chain carries TRBV30 and TRBJ1-2, with unresolved D. The CDR3 sequence is 13 residues long. In germline, CDR1 is GTSNPN, CDR2 SVGIG (reference sequence). V dropped 3 bases and J dropped 1 base, with 9 bases sitting between them. CDR3 bases: TGTGCCTGGAGCGTAGGTGTTAACTATGGCTACACCTTC. Protein sequence: CAWSVGVNYGYTF.

This clonotype has a count of ten or more. The chain recombines TRBV6-5 with TRBJ1-1, with D unclear. Trimming cost V 6 bases and J 5 bases, with 19 bases left between them. Germline CDR1 is MNHEY and CDR2 is SVGAGI. The CDR3 contains 15 residues. The CDR3 DNA reads TGTGCCAGCAGGAGGGCAGTGAACGAGGGAACTGAAGCTTTCTTT. Protein: CASRRAVNEGTEAFF.

This chain joins TRBV13 and TRBJ1-2; D not resolved. Trimming pared 3 bases from V and 0 bases from J, leaving 11 bases between. CDR1 and CDR2 (germline): PRHDT, FYEKMQ (reference sequence). The CDR3 has 15 amino acids. This CDR3 is CASSLSPTSNYGYTF. As DNA, the CDR3 is TGTGCCAGCAGCTTGTCGCCAACTTCTAACTATGGCTACACCTTC.

This clonotype was counted only a few times. The V gene is TRBV27, the J gene TRBJ1-2; D uncertain. The CDR3 contains 13 residues. Germline V gives CDR1 MNHEY, CDR2 SMNVEV (reference sequence). Deletions cut 3 bases from V and 8 bases from J, with 13 bases between. The CDR3 DNA follows: TGTGCCAGCAGTTTTGGCACGGGTGGAGGCTACACCTTC. This codes for CASSFGTGGGYTF.

The chain carries TRBV29-1 and TRBJ1-2; possibly TRBD1 for D (5 bases). The V gene lost 0 bases and the J gene lost 8 bases, with 22 bases spanning the gap. Germline V gene lookup returns CDR1 SQVTM and CDR2 ANQGSEA. The CDR3 is made up of 16 amino acids. The CDR3, as DNA: TGCAGCGTTGAAGACCTCATAGGGGATGGTTCAGGCGGCTACACCTTC. Translation: CSVEDLIGDGSGGYTF. The full variable domain, rest sourced from reference TRBV29-1 and TRBJ1-2, is SAVISQKPSRDICQRGTSLTIQCQVDSQVTMMFWYRQQPGQSLTLIATANQGSEATYESGFVIDKFPISRPNLTFSTLTVSNMSPEDSSIYLCSVEDLIGDGSGGYTFGSGTRLTVV.

This chain connects TRBV10-1 to TRBJ1-1, with 7 bases identical to TRBD1. CDR1 is WNHNN, CDR2 SYGVQD, per germline (reference sequence). V lost 5 bases and J lost 3; bases outside the gene matches: 6. CDR3 length equals 14 residues. The CDR3 DNA follows: TGCGCCAGCAGTATCAACAGGGGAGACACTGAAGCTTTCTTT. Protein: CASSINRGDTEAFF.

This clonotype was recorded at least ten times. This chain joins TRBV12-3 or TRBV12-4 and TRBJ2-7; perhaps TRBD2 as D (5 bases). This CDR3 has 18 residues. V lost 1 base, J lost 2 bases, and 21 bases lay in between. CDR3 loop: CASSLGDWGDLLTYEQYF. Written as DNA, the CDR3 is TGTGCCAGCAGTTTAGGGGATTGGGGAGACTTACTTACCTACGAGCAGTACTTC.

The chain couples TRBV5-6 to TRBJ1-2; D remains ambiguous. CDR3 size: 14 residues. Germline CDR1 is SGHDT and CDR2 is YYEEEE. Trimming stripped 3 bases from V and 4 bases from J, with 13 bases between. The DNA for the CDR3 is TGTGCCAGCAGCTCCGCGGGGTCTAGCTATGGCTACACCTTC. Its translation: CASSSAGSSYGYTF.

Concerning this clonotype: At one end, the junction sequence differs from germline, possibly due to a read error. CDR3: CASSSLHRDTYEQYF. The CDR3 region has the DNA TGCGCCAGCAGCTCCCTCCACCGCGACACCTACGAGCAGTACTTC. V is TRBV7-9 and J is TRBJ2-7; unclear D gene. This CDR3 region has 15 residues. The germline V gene has CDR1 SEHNR and CDR2 FQNEAQ (reference sequence). Based on the CDR3 plus reference TRBV7-9 and TRBJ2-7, the full variable domain is DTGVSQNPRHKITKRGQNVTFRCDPISEHNRLYWYRQTLGQGPEFLTYFQNEAQLEKSRLLSDRFSAERPKGSFSTLEIQRTEQGDSAMYLCASSSLHRDTYEQYFGPGTRLTVT.

The chain couples TRBV29-1 to TRBJ1-1; D is perhaps TRBD1 (5 bases). Trimming shortened V by 7 bases and J by 4 bases, and 10 bases separated the two germline ends. The CDR3 totals 11 residues. Germline CDR1 and CDR2: SQVTM and ANQGSEA. The CDR3: CSGVGGTEAFF. Written as DNA, the CDR3 is TGCAGCGGTGTTGGGGGCACTGAAGCTTTCTTT.

The chain combines TRBV11-2 with TRBJ2-5, with a tentative D call TRBD2 (5 bases). This CDR3 contains 15 residues. CDR1 is SGHAT and CDR2 is FQNNGV in the germline V gene. V gave up 1 base and J gave up 5 bases, with 14 bases separating them. CDR3 loop: CASSLGGDTGETQYF. The CDR3 region has the DNA TGTGCCAGCAGCTTAGGAGGTGACACGGGGGAGACCCAGTACTTC. Combining the CDR3 with reference TRBV11-2 and TRBJ2-5 gives the whole variable domain EAGVAQSPRYKIIEKRQSVAFWCNPISGHATLYWYQQILGQGPKLLIQFQNNGVVDDSQLPKDRFSAERLKGVDSTLKIQPAKLEDSAVYLCASSLGGDTGETQYFGPGTRLLVL.

V and J are TRBV2 and TRBJ2-1, with a weak D call TRBD2 (6 bases). CDR1 is SNHLY and CDR2 is FYNNEI in the germline V gene. The CDR3 covers 15 residues. V was shortened by 5 bases and J by 1 base, with 12 bases between the two germline ends. The CDR3 spells CASSRSGRSYNEQFF. For the CDR3, the DNA is TGTGCCAGCAGTAGGAGCGGGCGGTCCTACAATGAGCAGTTCTTC.

The J gene is TRBJ1-5, the V gene TRBV3-1; 8 bases map to TRBD1. Germline trimming cut 1 base from V and 6 bases from J; bases unmatched to any gene: 5. Germline-derived CDR1 and CDR2 are LGHDT and YNNKEL (reference sequence). The CDR3 spans 15 residues. In DNA, the CDR3 is TGTGCCAGCAGCCAAGGTCGACAGGGGTCTCAGCCCCAGCATTTT. Translating it yields CASSQGRQGSQPQHF.

The chain combines TRBV19 with TRBJ2-2, with D possibly being TRBD2 (6 bases). Germline CDR1 is LNHDA and CDR2 is SQIVND (reference sequence). V was trimmed by 5 bases and J by 4 bases, leaving 17 bases between them. This CDR3 spans 16 amino acids. CDR3 coding DNA: TGTGCCAGTAGTCCCCGACTAGTAAAAGGCACCGGGGAGCTGTTTTTT. Its translation: CASSPRLVKGTGELFF.

The genes are TRBV5-5 and TRBJ1-3; D is perhaps TRBD1 (5 bases). The V end lost 0 bases, the J end lost 0 bases, and 22 bases lay between the germline ends. This CDR3 comprises 20 residues. Per germline, CDR1 SGHKS and CDR2 YYEKEE (reference sequence). CDR3 coding DNA: TGTGCCAGCAGCTTGGCTGGGCAGGGACGACTACTTACCTCTGGAAACACCATATATTTT. This codes for CASSLAGQGRLLTSGNTIYF.

This clonotype is a singleton in its sample. This rearrangement joins TRBV6-1 to TRBJ1-3, with a weak D call TRBD1 (5 bases). This CDR3 is built from 14 residues. Germline assignment: CDR1 MNHNS and CDR2 SASEGT. Trimming removed 8 bases at V and 4 bases at J, with 15 bases between. The CDR3 is CASQVAGTGNTIYF. The CDR3 nucleotides are TGTGCCAGCCAGGTGGCAGGGACGGGAAACACCATATATTTT.

This clonotype was counted only a few times. This chain links TRBV6-1 with TRBJ1-1; possible D gene TRBD1, 6 bases. V was clipped by 3 bases and J by 6 bases, with 11 bases between them. The CDR3 sequence is 13 residues long. The V gene's germline CDR1 is MNHNS and CDR2 SASEGT. The CDR3 DNA reads as TGTGCCAGCAGTGACAGGGGAGGTTCTGAAGCTTTCTTT. Protein: CASSDRGGSEAFF.

The V call is TRBV19, the J call TRBJ1-5; maybe TRBD1 (6 bases). Germline CDR1 is LNHDA and CDR2 is SQIVND (reference sequence). The CDR3 contains 15 residues. V shed 7 bases and J shed 1 base, with 14 bases lying between them. The CDR3 here is CASTGGLRSNQPQHF. CDR3 DNA: TGTGCCAGTACGGGGGGCTTGAGAAGCAATCAGCCCCAGCATTTT.

V gene TRBV7-8 combines with J gene TRBJ1-5; 7 bases agree with TRBD1. Germline trimming cut 5 bases from V and 6 bases from J; bases unmatched to any gene: 13. Germline CDR1 is SGHVS and CDR2 is FQNEAQ. This CDR3 has 16 amino acids. In DNA form, the CDR3 reads TGTGCCAGCAGCGCACGAGCGGGACAGTCTTTTCAGCCCCAGCATTTT. Translation: CASSARAGQSFQPQHF. The whole variable domain, filled in from reference TRBV7-8 and TRBJ1-5, reads GAGVSQSPRYKVAKRGQDVALRCDPISGHVSLFWYQQALGQGPEFLTYFQNEAQLDKSGLPSDRFFAERPEGSVSTLKIQRTQQEDSAVYLCASSARAGQSFQPQHFGDGTRLSIL.